The source of this T cell receptor beta chain is a study of shared clonotypes between healthy human individuals. Donors comprised healthy HIV-negative adults lacking recent acute infections or vaccinations. Germline loops: CDR1 SGHRS, CDR2 YFSETQ. The V end was cut by 4 bases, the J end by 1 base, with 15 bases between. The length of the CDR3 is 15 residues. Source study methods: Filtering was not the same, since immunoSEQ gave junction-only sequences without quality scores. Assay: immunoSEQ multiplex PCR; the TCRdb copy retains only in-frame clones and omits some. The D gene and trimming were derived from the DNA, and the V and J assignments and clone size from that table. The table includes hundreds of thousands of clones, about 74% detected once.

V is TRBV5-1 and J is TRBJ2-7; perhaps TRBD2 as D (6 bases). Sequencing was performed on memory CD4+ T cells sorted from blood. Noted subset: CD45RA-negative fraction. The sequence was obtained from a woman aged 30 to 39 in good health. CDR3 DNA: TGCGCCAGCAGCGGGGGGAGGTTTGTTTCCTACGAGCAGTACTTC. Amino acid sequence: CASSGGRFVSYEQYF.